The present entry profiles one TCR beta chain with its context. Its target is unknown. This entry belongs to a study of B cell selection in AIRE deficiency. Measured with immunoSEQ multiplex PCR; TCRdb has only the in-frame clones, and not every one. The repertoire consists of 20,000 to 25,000 clones, with roughly 97% occurring once and the leading ten covering 0.2% to 0.25%. The sorted conventional CD4 T cells were gated as CD4+CD127+. The V and J ends lost 2 bases and 3 bases respectively, with 9 bases between them. Per germline, CDR1 SGHDT and CDR2 YYEEEE. The CDR3 sequence is 13 residues long. Whole-study findings and limits: Healthy donors alone shared 30% to 35% of around 3,700 Treg sequences; patients alone 8.5% to 10%. Shared Treg sequences were biased toward short CDR3s with few non-templated nucleotide insertions.

This sequence originates from a human donor with AIRE deficiency. Sequencing used conventional CD4+ T cells sorted from PBMCs. The chain employs TRBV5-6 and TRBJ2-7; D is uncertain. The CDR3: CASSLVRNYEQYF. Written as DNA, the CDR3 is TGTGCCAGCAGCTTAGTCAGGAACTACGAGCAGTACTTC.